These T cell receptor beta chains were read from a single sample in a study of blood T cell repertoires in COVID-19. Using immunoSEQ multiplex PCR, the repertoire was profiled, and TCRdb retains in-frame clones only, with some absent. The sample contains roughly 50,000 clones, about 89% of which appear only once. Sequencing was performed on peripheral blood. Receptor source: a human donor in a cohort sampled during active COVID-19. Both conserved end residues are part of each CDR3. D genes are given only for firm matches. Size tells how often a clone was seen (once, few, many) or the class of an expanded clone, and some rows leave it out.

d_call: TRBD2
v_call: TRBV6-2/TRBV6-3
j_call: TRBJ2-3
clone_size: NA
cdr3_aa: CASSDPPGGAIDTQYF
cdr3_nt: TGTGCCAGCAGTGACCCGCCCGGGGGGGCGATAGATACGCAGTATTTT

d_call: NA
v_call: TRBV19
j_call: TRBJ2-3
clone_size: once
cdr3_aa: CASRGRVRGSTDTQYF
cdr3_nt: TGTGCCAGTAGGGGTAGAGTAAGGGGGAGCACAGATACGCAGTATTTT

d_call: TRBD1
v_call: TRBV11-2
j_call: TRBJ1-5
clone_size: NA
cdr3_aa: CASSMDRGQPQHF
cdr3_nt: TGTGCCAGCAGCATGGACAGGGGTCAGCCCCAGCATTTT

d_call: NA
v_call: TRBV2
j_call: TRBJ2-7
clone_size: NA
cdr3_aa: CASSDDTYEQYF
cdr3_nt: TGTGCCAGCAGTGATGACACCTACGAGCAGTACTTC

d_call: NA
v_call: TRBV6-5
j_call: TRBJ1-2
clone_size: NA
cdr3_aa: CASSPQGYGYTF
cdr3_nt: TGTGCCAGCAGTCCCCAGGGCTATGGCTACACCTTC

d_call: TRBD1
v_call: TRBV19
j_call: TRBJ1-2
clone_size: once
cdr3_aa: CASKPQGSNYGYTF
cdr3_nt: TGTGCCAGTAAACCACAGGGGAGCAACTATGGCTACACCTTC

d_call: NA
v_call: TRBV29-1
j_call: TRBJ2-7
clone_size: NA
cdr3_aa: CSVEDSVRDEQYF
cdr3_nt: TGCAGCGTTGAAGATTCCGTCCGGGACGAGCAGTACTTC

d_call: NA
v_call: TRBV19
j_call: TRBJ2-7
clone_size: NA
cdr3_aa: CASSWGRASYEQYF
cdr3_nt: TGTGCCAGTAGTTGGGGCAGGGCCTCCTACGAGCAGTACTTC

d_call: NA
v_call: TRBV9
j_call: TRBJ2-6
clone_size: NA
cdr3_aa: CASSMGHGANVLTF
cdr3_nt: TGTGCCAGCAGTATGGGGCACGGGGCCAACGTCCTGACTTTC

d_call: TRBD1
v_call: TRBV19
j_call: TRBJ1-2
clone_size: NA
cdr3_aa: CATSRQGNGYTF
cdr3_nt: TGTGCCACAAGCCGACAGGGTAATGGCTACACCTTC